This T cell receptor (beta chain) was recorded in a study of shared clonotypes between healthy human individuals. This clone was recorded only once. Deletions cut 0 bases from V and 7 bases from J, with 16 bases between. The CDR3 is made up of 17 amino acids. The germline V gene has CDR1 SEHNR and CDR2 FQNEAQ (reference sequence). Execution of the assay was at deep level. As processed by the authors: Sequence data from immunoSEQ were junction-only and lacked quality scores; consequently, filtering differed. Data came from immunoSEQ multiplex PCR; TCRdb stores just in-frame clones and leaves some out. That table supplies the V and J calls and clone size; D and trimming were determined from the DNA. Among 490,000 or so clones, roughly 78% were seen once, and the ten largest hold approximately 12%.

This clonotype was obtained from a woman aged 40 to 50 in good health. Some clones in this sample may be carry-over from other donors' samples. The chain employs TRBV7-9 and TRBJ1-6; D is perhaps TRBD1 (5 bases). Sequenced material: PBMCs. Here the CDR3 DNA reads TGTGCCAGCAGCTTAGCTGGGGCAGACGGGTACAATTCACCCCTCCACTTT. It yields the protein CASSLAGADGYNSPLHF.